This T cell receptor beta chain emerged from a study of blood T cell repertoires in COVID-19. As for the study in general: From T cells, B-cell-depleted T cells, or PBMCs came the material, which was cDNA or gDNA.

The CDR3 contains 13 residues. Germline V gene sequence: CDR1 LNHDA, CDR2 SQIVND (reference sequence). Trimming removed 4 bases at V and 4 bases at J, with 10 bases between. Sequencing used immunoSEQ multiplex PCR; TCRdb keeps in-frame clones, though not all of them. The sample records 95,000 to 120,000 clones, 84% being singletons. The source of this sequence is a woman in her forties with acute or convalescent COVID-19. Material for sequencing was peripheral blood. This chain connects TRBV19 to TRBJ1-2; possibly TRBD1 for D (6 bases). DNA for the CDR3: TGTGCCAGTAGTAAGCCGGACAGCTATGGCTACACCTTC. It translates to CASSKPDSYGYTF.